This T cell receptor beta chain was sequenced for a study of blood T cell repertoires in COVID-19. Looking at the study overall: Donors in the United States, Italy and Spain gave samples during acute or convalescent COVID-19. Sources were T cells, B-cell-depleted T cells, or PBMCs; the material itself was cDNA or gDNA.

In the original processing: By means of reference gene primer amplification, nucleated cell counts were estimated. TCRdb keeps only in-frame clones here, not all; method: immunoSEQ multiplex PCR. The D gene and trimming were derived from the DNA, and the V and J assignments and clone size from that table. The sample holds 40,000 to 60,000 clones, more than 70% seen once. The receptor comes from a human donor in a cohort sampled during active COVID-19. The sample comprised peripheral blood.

The CDR3 DNA is TGTGCCAGTAGTATTCGGCTAGCGGGACTTGAGACCCAGTACTTC. It specifies CASSIRLAGLETQYF. This chain joins TRBV19 and TRBJ2-5, with 9 bases lining up with TRBD2. The CDR3 contains 15 residues. V was pared by 3 bases and J by 5 bases, with 7 bases of the junction left unmatched. The germline V gene has CDR1 LNHDA and CDR2 SQIVND (reference sequence).